This T cell receptor (beta chain) is from a study of OX40 agonist ivuxolimab in advanced cancers. About the investigation overall: Ivuxolimab, which targeted the costimulatory receptor OX40 (CD134), was an agonistic, fully human IgG2 monoclonal antibody. The paper describes the monotherapy dose-escalation part (N of about 57 patients) of the phase I trial of ivuxolimab. Peripheral TCRbeta sequencing aimed to test whether ivuxolimab altered TCR sequence diversity and caused clonal T-cell expansion. Intravenous ivuxolimab was administered to patients every 2 weeks at six dose levels: 0.01, 0.1, 0.3, 1.5, 3 and 10 mg/kg. Prior anti-PD-1, anti-PD-L1 or anti-CTLA-4 therapy was permitted, and approximately 42% of dose-escalation patients had received checkpoint inhibitors. Partial responses occurred in three dose-escalation patients, of whom one had hepatocellular carcinoma and two had cutaneous melanoma. In the dose-escalation cohort, 82.7% of patients were male, and the mean age was roughly 60 years, with a range of about 20 to 90. Of the approximately 50 patients in dose escalation, some 19 had hepatocellular carcinoma, some 15 had melanoma, 9 had renal cell carcinoma and 9 had head and neck cancer. Overall study outcomes, separate from this receptor: Low levels of normalized T-cell clonal expansion were also seen in some patients who did not respond. Clonal expansion of both CD4+ and CD8+ blood T cells was observed from baseline to week 6 at doses 0.1 to 3.0 mg/kg. After ivuxolimab, more expanded clones were found on average in CD8+ T cells than in CD4+ T cells. In the 0.1-3.0 mg/kg groups, partial responders had among the lowest normalized peripheral clonal expansion, particularly in CD8+ T cells. The antigen specificity of the clonally expanded peripheral T cells was not determined.

For sequencing of the TCRbeta CDR3 region, genomic DNA was extracted from the sorted cells. The immunoSEQ Assay was used for sequencing of TCRbeta CDR3 regions. TCRdb carries this immuneACCESS record with in-frame sequences only. Its versions omit some clonotypes, under half of them owing to an unresolved V gene in the studies checked, with the rest unexplained. The sample data list some 67,000 clones, and approximately 80% of these were observed just once. Of the sample, 5% to 6% falls within the top ten clones. Patients with autoimmune disease history or receiving systemic immunosuppression were excluded from the trial. Peripheral blood for TCR sequencing was collected from all dose cohorts at baseline, on cycle 4 day 1, and on cycle 7 day 1. The samples were drawn from a first-in-human, open-label, multicenter phase I dose-escalation trial of ivuxolimab. The trial enrolled adults with locally advanced or metastatic head and neck squamous cell, hepatocellular, melanoma or renal cell carcinoma. CD4+ and CD8+ T cells were sorted separately from peripheral blood before TCR sequencing.

From the cysteine up to the phenylalanine, the CDR3 has a length of 15 residues. The read is trimmed to its CDR3 DNA, 45 bases read in frame from base 1. Trimming leaves V shorter by 3 bases and J shorter by 8 bases, with the junction holding 9 bases beyond the gene matches. The germline V gene (reference sequence) specifies MNHEY as CDR1 and SMNVEV as CDR2. Points on this clone: Its recognized antigen is unknown. No base-level quality is on record; no much larger clone is a single base apart.

The chain is assembled from TRBV27 and TRBJ2-1, with 8 bases matching TRBD2. This receptor was taken from an adult with an advanced solid tumor such as melanoma, head and neck, liver or kidney cancer. The sequences come from CD4+ or CD8+ T cells sorted from blood, collected in a trial of the OX40 agonist ivuxolimab. The bases are TGTGCCAGCAGTTTTACCGGGAGGGCCTCGGATGAGCAGTTCTTC. This encodes CASSFTGRASDEQFF.